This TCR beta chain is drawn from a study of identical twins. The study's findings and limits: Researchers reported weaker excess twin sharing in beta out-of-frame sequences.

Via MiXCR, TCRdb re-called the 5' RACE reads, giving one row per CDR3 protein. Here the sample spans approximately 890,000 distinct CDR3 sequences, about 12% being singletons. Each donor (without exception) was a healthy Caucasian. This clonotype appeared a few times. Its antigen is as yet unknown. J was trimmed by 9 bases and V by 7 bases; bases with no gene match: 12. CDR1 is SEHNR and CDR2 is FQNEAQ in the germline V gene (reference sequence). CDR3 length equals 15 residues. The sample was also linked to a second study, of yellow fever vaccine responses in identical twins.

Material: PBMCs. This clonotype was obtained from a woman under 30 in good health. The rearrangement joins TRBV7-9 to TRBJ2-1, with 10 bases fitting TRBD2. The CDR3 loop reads CASTSGTSVISEQFF. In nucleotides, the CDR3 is TGTGCCAGCACCTCGGGGACTAGCGTAATTAGTGAGCAGTTCTTC. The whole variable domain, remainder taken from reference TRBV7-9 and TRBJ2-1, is DTGVSQNPRHKITKRGQNVTFRCDPISEHNRLYWYRQTLGQGPEFLTYFQNEAQLEKSRLLSDRFSAERPKGSFSTLEIQRTEQGDSAMYLCASTSGTSVISEQFFGPGTRLTVL.